The 16 T cell receptor beta chains listed next were all sequenced from one sample in a study of beta chain features in type 1 diabetes (dated by TCRdb to about 2018). Overall study results and their limits: Type 1 diabetes patients showed a moderate but significant shortening of TCRB CDR3 length in all four CD4+ subsets.

No antigen has been identified for these receptors. Libraries came from the immunoSEQ multiplex PCR assay. The entire isolated RNA was reverse transcribed using the High Capacity cDNA Reverse Transcription Kit, and thus expressed TCRB transcripts were sequenced. Held by TCRdb, this immuneACCESS table contains in-frame sequences only and omits some clones. Under half of the omission traces to an unresolved V gene where checked; the cause of the rest is unknown. The sample table holds around 180,000 clones, of which about 7.8% were seen once. The top ten hold approximately 0.87% of the sample. The sequenced sample consisted of central memory CD4+ T cells from blood. The receptors originated from a woman in her thirties or forties with type 1 diabetes.

This clone occurred many times. The chain is built from TRBV7-2 and TRBJ1-1; D remains unclear. The germline gives CDR1 SGHTA, CDR2 FQGNSA. With 3 bases removed from V and 4 bases from J, the gap between germline ends came to 12 bases. This CDR3 comprises 14 residues. The CDR3 coding sequence is TGTGCCAGCAGCTTCGGACTAGAAGGCACTGAAGCTTTCTTT. This gives the protein CASSFGLEGTEAFF.

The chain has TRBV19 and TRBJ2-2; D unclear. Trimming took off 9 bases at V and 1 base at J, with 12 bases between the two ends. This CDR3 region has 14 residues. The germline V gene has CDR1 LNHDA and CDR2 SQIVND (reference sequence). CDR3 bases: TGTGCCAGCCGACATTTCCAGAACACCGGGGAGCTGTTTTTT. Residues: CASRHFQNTGELFF.

Worth noting for this clone: The sample carries other DNA sequences with the same CDR3. The J gene is TRBJ2-5, the V gene TRBV18; 7 nucleotides line up with TRBD2. The CDR3 has 13 amino acids. Looked up from germline, CDR1 is KGHSH and CDR2 is LQKENI. Trimming took 2 bases from V and 4 from J; bases not matched to a gene: 1. DNA of the CDR3: TGTGCCAGCTCACCAGGGGGGGGAGAGACCCAGTACTTC. Encoded protein: CASSPGGGETQYF.

Only a few counts were recorded for this clone. The rearrangement links TRBV7-8 to TRBJ2-3; 10 bases fit TRBD1. J was trimmed by 6 bases and V by 5 bases; bases with no gene match: 8. The CDR3 runs to 15 residues. Per germline, CDR1 SGHVS and CDR2 FQNEAQ. Here the CDR3 DNA reads TGTGCCAGCAGCCCTTGGACAGGGGGAGGTGATACGCAGTATTTT. Amino acids: CASSPWTGGGDTQYF.

This chain's CDR3 is CASSLSLAVITDTQYF. DNA of the CDR3: TGCGCCAGCAGCTTGTCTCTAGCGGTTATCACAGATACGCAGTATTTT. The chain links TRBV5-1 to TRBJ2-3; 7 bases fit TRBD2. Germline CDR1 SGHRS, CDR2 YFSETQ. Losses at the gene ends were 1 base for V and 2 bases for J; bases not matched to a gene: 7. This CDR3 spans 16 amino acids.

This clone occurred many times. The chain has TRBV7-9 and TRBJ1-4, with a tentative D call TRBD1 (6 bases). CDR1 is SEHNR, CDR2 FQNEAQ, per germline (reference sequence). Deletions cut 5 bases from V and 6 bases from J, with 13 bases between. This CDR3 spans 14 amino acids. The CDR3 loop is CASSAGTSDEKLFF. In DNA, the CDR3 is TGTGCCAGCAGCGCCGGGACATCAGATGAAAAACTGTTTTTT.

The V call is TRBV5-8, the J call TRBJ2-2; D is perhaps TRBD2 (5 bases). The germline gives CDR1 SGHTS, CDR2 YDEGEE. V lost 4 bases to trimming and J lost 0 bases, with 13 bases between them. CDR3 size: 16 residues. The CDR3 is CASSPEGLANTGELFF. CDR3 sequence (DNA): TGTGCCAGCAGCCCCGAGGGTCTCGCGAACACCGGGGAGCTGTTTTTT. Combining the CDR3 with reference TRBV5-8 and TRBJ2-2 gives the whole variable domain EAGVTQSPTHLIKTRGQQATLRCSPISGHTSVYWYQQALGLGLQFLLWYDEGEERNRGNFPPRFSGRQFPNYSSELNVNALELEDSALYLCASSPEGLANTGELFFGEGSRLTVL.

In this sample, this clone turned up a few times. V gene TRBV28 combines with J gene TRBJ1-5; no definite D call. V was shortened by 9 bases and J by 0 bases, with 12 bases between the two germline ends. Germline V CDR1 and CDR2: MDHEN, SYDVKM. This CDR3 spans 14 amino acids. The CDR3 region is CASFGPPSNQPQHF. The CDR3 DNA follows: TGTGCCAGTTTTGGGCCACCTAGCAATCAGCCCCAGCATTTT.

CDR3 sequence: CASSLGGGPDIQYF. The CDR3 DNA sequence: TGTGCCAGCAGCTTGGGGGGGGGTCCGGACATTCAGTACTTC. J is TRBJ2-4 and V is TRBV5-4; the match to TRBD2 covers 7 bases. V trimming: 0 bases; J trimming: 8 bases; junction bases outside the gene matches: 5. CDR3 length equals 14 residues. From germline, CDR1 is SGHNT and CDR2 YYREEE (reference sequence).

The V and J genes are TRBV5-6 and TRBJ2-5; TRBD1 is a possible D gene (6 bases). Trimming left V 4 bases short and J 6 bases short, with 16 bases between. Germline loops: CDR1 SGHDT, CDR2 YYEEEE. The CDR3 is made up of 14 amino acids. The CDR3: CASSHLWGPKTQYF. CDR3 coding DNA: TGTGCCAGCAGCCACCTGTGGGGGCCGAAGACCCAGTACTTC. The whole variable domain, filled in from reference TRBV5-6 and TRBJ2-5, reads DAGVTQSPTHLIKTRGQQVTLRCSPKSGHDTVSWYQQALGQGPQFIFQYYEEEERQRGNFPDRFSGHQFPNYSSELNVNALLLGDSALYLCASSHLWGPKTQYFGPGTRLLVL.

This clone was found a few times. The chain employs TRBV5-6 and TRBJ2-7; D might be TRBD2 (6 bases). The V and J ends lost 0 bases and 2 bases respectively, with 18 bases between them. Germline V gene sequence: CDR1 SGHDT, CDR2 YYEEEE. The CDR3 has 17 residues. The CDR3 region has the DNA TGTGCCAGCAGCTTGGGCTTTAGCGGAAGGCAACCCTACGAGCAGTACTTC. The encoded protein is CASSLGFSGRQPYEQYF.

This clone has ten or more counts. The chain uses TRBV7-2 and TRBJ1-3, with 7 nucleotides matching TRBD1. V was pared by 4 bases and J by 1 base, with 4 bases of the junction left unmatched. The CDR3 loop spans 15 amino acids. CDR1 is SGHTA, CDR2 FQGNSA, per germline. CDR3 DNA: TGTGCCAGCAGCTCCGCAGGGGGGTCTGGAAACACCATATATTTT. Translated, it gives CASSSAGGSGNTIYF.

The sample holds a few counts of this clone. The CDR3: CASSSLRGNTEAFF. The CDR3 region has the DNA TGTGCCAGCAGTTCCCTACGGGGGAACACTGAAGCTTTCTTT. The chain carries TRBV27 and TRBJ1-1; D remains ambiguous. Germline V gene data show CDR1 as MNHEY and CDR2 as SMNVEV (reference sequence). This CDR3 has 14 amino acids. The V gene lost 4 bases and the J gene lost 1 base, with 10 bases spanning the gap.

V gene TRBV2 combines with J gene TRBJ1-5; TRBD1 might be the D (6 bases). CDR1 is SNHLY and CDR2 is FYNNEI in the germline V gene. The length of the CDR3 is 14 residues. V was shortened by 6 bases and J by 4 bases, with 13 bases between the two germline ends. CDR3 loop: CASSPGTLNQPQHF. As DNA, the CDR3 is TGTGCCAGCAGCCCCGGGACACTTAATCAGCCCCAGCATTTT.

This clone has a count of ten or more. The V gene is TRBV15, the J gene TRBJ1-1, with TRBD1 identical over 7 bases. The CDR3 extends over 13 amino acids. From germline, CDR1 is LNHNV and CDR2 YYDKDF (reference sequence). V shed 10 bases, J shed 1 base, and the junction held 6 bases outside the gene matches. CDR3 nucleotide sequence: TGTGCCATCGCCTGGGACAGGAACACTGAAGCTTTCTTT. Translating gives CAIAWDRNTEAFF. The complete variable domain, with remaining parts taken from reference TRBV15 and TRBJ1-1, reads DAMVIQNPRYQVTQFGKPVTLSCSQTLNHNVMYWYQQKSSQAPKLLFHYYDKDFNNEADTPDNFQSRRPNTSFCFLDIRSPGLGDTAMYLCAIAWDRNTEAFFGQGTRLTVV.

The chain links TRBV4-3 to TRBJ1-5; D is uncertain. This CDR3 is built from 15 residues. Trimming cost V 0 bases and J 7 bases, with 13 bases left between them. Germline lookup yields CDR1 LGHNA and CDR2 YSLEER. CDR3 sequence (DNA): TGCGCCAGCAGCCAAGAAACGGGGAGAGGCCAGCCCCAGCATTTT. Protein sequence: CASSQETGRGQPQHF.